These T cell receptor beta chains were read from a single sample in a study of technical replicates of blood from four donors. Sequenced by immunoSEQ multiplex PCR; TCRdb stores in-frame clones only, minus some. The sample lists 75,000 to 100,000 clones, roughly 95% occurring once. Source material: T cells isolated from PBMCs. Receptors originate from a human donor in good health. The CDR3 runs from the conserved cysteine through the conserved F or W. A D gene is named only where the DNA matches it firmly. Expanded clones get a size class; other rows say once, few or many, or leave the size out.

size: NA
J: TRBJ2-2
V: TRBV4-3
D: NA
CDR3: CASSQDRSANTGELFF
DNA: TGCGCCAGCAGCCAAGATCGCAGCGCGAACACCGGGGAGCTGTTTTTT

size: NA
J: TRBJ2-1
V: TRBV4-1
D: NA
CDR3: CASSPKGDNEQFF
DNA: TGCGCCAGCAGCCCGAAGGGGGACAATGAGCAGTTCTTC

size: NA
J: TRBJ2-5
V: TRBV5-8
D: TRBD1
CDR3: CASSSGTGAETQYF
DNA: TGTGCCAGCAGCTCTGGGACAGGGGCAGAGACCCAGTACTTC

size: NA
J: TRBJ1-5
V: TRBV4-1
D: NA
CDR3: CASSERGIQPQHF
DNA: TGCGCCAGCAGCGAACGGGGTATTCAGCCCCAGCATTTT

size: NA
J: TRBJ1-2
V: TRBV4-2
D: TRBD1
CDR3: CASSQEKTGGGLYGYTF
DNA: TGTGCCAGCAGCCAAGAGAAGACAGGGGGAGGCCTTTATGGCTACACCTTC

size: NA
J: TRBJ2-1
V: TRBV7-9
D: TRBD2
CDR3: CASSLPGLGYNEQFF
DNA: TGTGCCAGCAGCTTACCGGGACTAGGGTACAATGAGCAGTTCTTC

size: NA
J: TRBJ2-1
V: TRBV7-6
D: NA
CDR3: CASSLLALSYNEQFF
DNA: TGTGCCAGCAGCTTACTAGCCCTTTCCTACAATGAGCAGTTCTTC

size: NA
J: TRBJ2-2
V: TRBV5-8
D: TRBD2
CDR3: CASSSDFGGKAIFTGELFF
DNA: TGTGCCAGCAGCTCCGATTTCGGGGGGAAAGCTATATTCACCGGGGAGCTGTTTTTT

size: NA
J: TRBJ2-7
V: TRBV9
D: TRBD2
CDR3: CASSVGAGDEQYF
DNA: TGTGCCAGCAGCGTAGGAGCGGGAGACGAGCAGTACTTC

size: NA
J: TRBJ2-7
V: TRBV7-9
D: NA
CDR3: CASSSTYEQYF
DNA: TGTGCCAGCAGCTCAACCTACGAGCAGTACTTC

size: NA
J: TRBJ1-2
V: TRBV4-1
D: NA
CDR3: CASSQESAEIRGRYGYTF
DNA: TGCGCCAGCAGCCAAGAGTCGGCCGAAATCCGCGGTCGCTATGGCTACACCTTC

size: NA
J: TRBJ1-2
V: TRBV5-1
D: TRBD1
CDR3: CASSLPSGTGSPLTF
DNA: TGCGCCAGCAGCTTGCCGTCTGGGACAGGGTCCCCCCTCACCTTC

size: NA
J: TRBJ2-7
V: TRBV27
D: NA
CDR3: CASSLPETYEQYF
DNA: TGTGCCAGCAGTCTTCCAGAAACCTACGAGCAGTACTTC

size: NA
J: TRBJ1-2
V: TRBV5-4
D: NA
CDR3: CASSPAQGYGYTF
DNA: TGTGCCAGCAGCCCGGCACAGGGCTATGGCTACACCTTC

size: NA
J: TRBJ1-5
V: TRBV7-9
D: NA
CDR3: CASSLFLGGLDQPQHF
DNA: TGTGCCAGCAGCTTATTCCTGGGGGGGCTGGATCAGCCCCAGCATTTT

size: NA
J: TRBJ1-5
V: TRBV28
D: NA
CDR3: CASSLRSGYVQPQHF
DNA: TGTGCCAGCAGTTTACGCTCAGGGTATGTTCAGCCCCAGCATTTT

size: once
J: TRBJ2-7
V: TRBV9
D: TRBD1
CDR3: CASSVGGTGAREQYF
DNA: TGTGCCAGCAGCGTAGGGGGGACAGGAGCCCGAGAGCAGTACTTC

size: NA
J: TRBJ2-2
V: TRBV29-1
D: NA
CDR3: CSVIGQGGTGELFF
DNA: TGCAGCGTCATAGGACAGGGAGGGACCGGGGAGCTGTTTTTT

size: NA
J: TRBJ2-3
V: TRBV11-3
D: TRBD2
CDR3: CASSFSALAGGPDTQYF
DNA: TGTGCCAGCAGCTTTTCTGCATTGGCGGGAGGTCCAGATACGCAGTATTTT

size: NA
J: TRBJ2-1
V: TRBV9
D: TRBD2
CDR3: CASSRTSGYNEQFF
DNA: TGTGCCAGCAGCCGGACTAGCGGGTACAATGAGCAGTTCTTC

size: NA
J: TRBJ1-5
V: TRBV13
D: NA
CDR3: CASSLGRLENQPQHF
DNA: TGTGCCAGCAGCTTAGGCCGTTTAGAGAATCAGCCCCAGCATTTT

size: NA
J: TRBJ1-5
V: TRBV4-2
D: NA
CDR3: CASSQDLENQPQHF
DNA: TGTGCCAGCAGCCAAGATTTAGAGAATCAGCCCCAGCATTTT

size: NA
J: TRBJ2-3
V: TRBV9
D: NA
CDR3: CASGLAGRTDTQYF
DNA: TGTGCCAGCGGGCTCGCGGGACGGACAGATACGCAGTATTTT

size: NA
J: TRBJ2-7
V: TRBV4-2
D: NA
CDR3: CASSLFSGEQYF
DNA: TGTGCCAGCAGCCTCTTTTCGGGAGAGCAGTACTTC

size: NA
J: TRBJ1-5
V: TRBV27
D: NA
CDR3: CASKGGGNQPQHF
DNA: TGTGCCAGCAAAGGCGGGGGGAATCAGCCCCAGCATTTT

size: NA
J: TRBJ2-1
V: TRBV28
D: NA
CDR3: CASKRPSEYNEQFF
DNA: TGTGCCAGCAAAAGACCTAGCGAGTACAATGAGCAGTTCTTC

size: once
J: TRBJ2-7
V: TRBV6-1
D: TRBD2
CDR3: CASSEWGSGIYEQYF
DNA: TGTGCCAGCAGTGAATGGGGTAGCGGGATATACGAGCAGTACTTC

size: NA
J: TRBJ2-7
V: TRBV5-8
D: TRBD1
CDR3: CASTPLWDSEQYF
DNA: TGTGCCAGCACCCCCTTATGGGACAGCGAGCAGTACTTC

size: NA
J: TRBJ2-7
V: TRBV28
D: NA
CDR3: CASSSGREGPEEQYF
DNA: TGTGCCAGCAGTTCTGGCAGGGAAGGACCGGAAGAGCAGTACTTC

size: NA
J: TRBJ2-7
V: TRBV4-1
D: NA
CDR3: CASSRAEGVWEQYF
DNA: TGCGCCAGCAGCCGCGCAGAAGGGGTTTGGGAGCAGTACTTC

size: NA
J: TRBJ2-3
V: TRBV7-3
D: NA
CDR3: CASSLNPESLTQYF
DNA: TGTGCCAGCAGCTTAAACCCCGAGTCATTAACGCAGTATTTT

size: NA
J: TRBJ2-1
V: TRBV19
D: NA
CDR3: CASSTFREIINEQFF
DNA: TGTGCCAGTAGTACATTCCGGGAAATCATCAATGAGCAGTTCTTC

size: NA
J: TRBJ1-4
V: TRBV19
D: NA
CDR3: CASSSGATNEKLFF
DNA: TGTGCCAGTAGCTCAGGGGCAACTAATGAAAAACTGTTTTTT

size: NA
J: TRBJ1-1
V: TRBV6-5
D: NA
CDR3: CASSYSRVMNTEAFF
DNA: TGTGCCAGCAGTTACTCGAGGGTAATGAACACTGAAGCTTTCTTT

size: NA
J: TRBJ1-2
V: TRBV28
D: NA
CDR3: CASLTVRYGYTF
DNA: TGTGCCAGCCTTACTGTTCGCTATGGCTACACCTTC

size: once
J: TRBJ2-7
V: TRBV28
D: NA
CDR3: CASSFPPWGQYEQYF
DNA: TGTGCCAGCAGTTTCCCCCCTTGGGGGCAATACGAGCAGTACTTC

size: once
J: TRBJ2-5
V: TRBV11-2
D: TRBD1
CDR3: CASSTGTGETQYF
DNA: TGTGCCAGCAGCACTGGGACAGGAGAGACCCAGTACTTC

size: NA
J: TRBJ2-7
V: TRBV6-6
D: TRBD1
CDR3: CASRWTGTEQYF
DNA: TGTGCCAGCAGGTGGACAGGGACCGAGCAGTACTTC

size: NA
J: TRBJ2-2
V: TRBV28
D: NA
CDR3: CASSLRTHTGELFF
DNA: TGTGCCAGCAGTTTAAGGACACACACCGGGGAGCTGTTTTTT

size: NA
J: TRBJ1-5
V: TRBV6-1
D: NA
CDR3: CASSEGRAHQPQHF
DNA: TGTGCCAGCAGTGAAGGGAGGGCCCATCAGCCCCAGCATTTT

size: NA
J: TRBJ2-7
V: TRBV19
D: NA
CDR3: CASSIGPGYSYEQYF
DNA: TGTGCCAGTAGTATAGGCCCGGGTTACTCCTACGAGCAGTACTTC

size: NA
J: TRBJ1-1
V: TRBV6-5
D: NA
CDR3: CASRSSGNTEAFF
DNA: TGTGCCAGCAGATCCTCAGGGAACACTGAAGCTTTCTTT

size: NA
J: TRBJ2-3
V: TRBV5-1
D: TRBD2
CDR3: CASGAGLAGPDTQYF
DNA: TGCGCCAGTGGGGCGGGACTAGCGGGACCAGATACGCAGTATTTT

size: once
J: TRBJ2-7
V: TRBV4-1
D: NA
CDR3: CASSQYGTSTYEQYF
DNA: TGCGCCAGCAGCCAGTATGGGACAAGTACCTACGAGCAGTACTTC

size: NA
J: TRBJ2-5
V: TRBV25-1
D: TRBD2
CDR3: CASSLSGRAGETQYF
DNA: TGTGCCAGCAGTCTTAGCGGGAGGGCCGGTGAGACCCAGTACTTC

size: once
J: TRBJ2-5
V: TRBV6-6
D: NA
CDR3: CASSYSSETQYF
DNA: TGTGCCAGCAGTTACTCTAGTGAGACCCAGTACTTC

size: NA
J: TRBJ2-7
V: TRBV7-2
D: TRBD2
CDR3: CASSLVARENDEQYF
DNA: TGTGCCAGCAGCTTAGTAGCGCGGGAGAATGACGAGCAGTACTTC

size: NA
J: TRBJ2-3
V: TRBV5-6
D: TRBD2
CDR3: CASSPQRGFTDTQYF
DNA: TGTGCCAGCAGCCCGCAGCGGGGATTCACAGATACGCAGTATTTT

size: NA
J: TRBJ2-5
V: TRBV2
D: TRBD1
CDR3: CATLAGTGRYQETQYF
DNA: TGTGCCACTTTGGCCGGGACAGGGAGGTACCAAGAGACCCAGTACTTC

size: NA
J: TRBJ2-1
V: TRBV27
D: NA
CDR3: CASSLLLAHSYNEQFF
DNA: TGTGCCAGCAGTTTATTGCTAGCGCACTCCTACAATGAGCAGTTCTTC

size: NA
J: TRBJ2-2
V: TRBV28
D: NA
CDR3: CASGLDGTNTGELFF
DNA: TGTGCCAGCGGGCTCGACGGAACGAACACCGGGGAGCTGTTTTTT

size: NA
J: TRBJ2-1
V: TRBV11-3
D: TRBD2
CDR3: CASSPDSGISYNEQFF
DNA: TGTGCCAGCAGCCCGGATAGCGGGATCTCCTACAATGAGCAGTTCTTC

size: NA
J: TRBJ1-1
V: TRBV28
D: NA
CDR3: CASSFISITEAFF
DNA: TGTGCCAGCAGTTTTATCTCTATCACTGAAGCTTTCTTT

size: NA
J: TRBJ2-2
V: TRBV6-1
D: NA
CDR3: CASSPRTGELFF
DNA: TGTGCCAGCAGTCCCCGCACCGGGGAGCTGTTTTTT

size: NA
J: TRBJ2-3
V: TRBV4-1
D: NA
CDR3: CASSQRSTPIRPYYTQYF
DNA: TGCGCCAGCAGCCAGAGATCGACACCCATAAGACCTTACTATACGCAGTATTTT

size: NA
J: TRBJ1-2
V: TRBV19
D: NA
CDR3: CASRLDYGYTF
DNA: TGTGCCAGCAGGTTAGACTATGGCTACACCTTC